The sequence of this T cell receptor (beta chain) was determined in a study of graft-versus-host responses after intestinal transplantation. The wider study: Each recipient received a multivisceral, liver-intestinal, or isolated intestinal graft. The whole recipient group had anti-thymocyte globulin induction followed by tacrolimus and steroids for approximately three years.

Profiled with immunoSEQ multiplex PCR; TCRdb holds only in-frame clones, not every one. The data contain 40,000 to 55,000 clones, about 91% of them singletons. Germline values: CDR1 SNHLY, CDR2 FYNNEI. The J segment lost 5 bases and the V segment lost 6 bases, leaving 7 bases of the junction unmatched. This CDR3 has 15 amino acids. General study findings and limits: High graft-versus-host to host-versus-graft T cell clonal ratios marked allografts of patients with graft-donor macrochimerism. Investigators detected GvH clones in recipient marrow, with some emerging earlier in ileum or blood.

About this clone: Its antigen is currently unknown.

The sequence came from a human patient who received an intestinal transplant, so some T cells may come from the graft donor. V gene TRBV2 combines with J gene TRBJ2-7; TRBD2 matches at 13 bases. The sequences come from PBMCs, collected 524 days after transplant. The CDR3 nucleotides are TGTGCCAGCAGCCCACTAGCGGGAGGGCGAGACGAGCAGTACTTC. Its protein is CASSPLAGGRDEQYF. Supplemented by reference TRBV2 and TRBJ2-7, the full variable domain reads EPEVTQTPSHQVTQMGQEVILRCVPISNHLYFYWYRQILGQKVEFLVSFYNNEISEKSEIFDDQFSVERPDGSNFTLKIRSTKLEDSAMYFCASSPLAGGRDEQYFGPGTRLTVT.